This T cell receptor beta chain is from a study of blood T cell repertoires in COVID-19. Between the trimmed V and J ends, which lost 3 bases and 10 bases, there was a span of 7 bases. From germline, CDR1 is SGHAT and CDR2 FQNNGV. This CDR3 spans 11 amino acids. Profiled with immunoSEQ multiplex PCR; TCRdb holds only in-frame clones, not every one. The sample has approximately 160,000 clones; over 70% are singletons. Sequencing input: peripheral blood. The chain couples TRBV11-2 to TRBJ2-1; the D gene is possibly TRBD2 (5 bases). The receptor was derived from a man aged 70 or older with acute or convalescent COVID-19. CDR3 amino acids: CASSFGGEQFF. CDR3 bases: TGTGCCAGCAGCTTTGGCGGGGAGCAGTTCTTC.